This T cell receptor (beta chain) was captured by sequencing in a study of shared clonotypes between healthy human individuals. This clone came up a few times. Its cognate antigen is unknown. The CDR3 runs to 14 residues. In germline, CDR1 is MNHEY, CDR2 SMNVEV (reference sequence). J was trimmed by 2 bases and V by 5 bases; bases with no gene match: 6. Study results and limitations: Some clonotypes were shared by all four sorted-subset donors, while others were not shared. The non-shared ones had lower generation probabilities than the shared ones.

Running of the assay took place at deep level. Assay: immunoSEQ multiplex PCR; the TCRdb copy retains only in-frame clones and omits some. The repertoire holds about 2,500,000 clones, around nine tenths seen once, with around 0.14% in the top ten. The origin of this receptor is a man younger than 35 in good health. The gene calls are TRBV27 and TRBJ2-7, with 7 bases lining up with TRBD2. What was sequenced was naive CD4+ T cells sorted from blood. Stated subset: CD45RA+ positively selected. The CDR3 sequence: CASSPRTRTYEQYF. The CDR3 DNA follows: TGTGCCAGCAGTCCACGGACTAGAACCTACGAGCAGTACTTC.